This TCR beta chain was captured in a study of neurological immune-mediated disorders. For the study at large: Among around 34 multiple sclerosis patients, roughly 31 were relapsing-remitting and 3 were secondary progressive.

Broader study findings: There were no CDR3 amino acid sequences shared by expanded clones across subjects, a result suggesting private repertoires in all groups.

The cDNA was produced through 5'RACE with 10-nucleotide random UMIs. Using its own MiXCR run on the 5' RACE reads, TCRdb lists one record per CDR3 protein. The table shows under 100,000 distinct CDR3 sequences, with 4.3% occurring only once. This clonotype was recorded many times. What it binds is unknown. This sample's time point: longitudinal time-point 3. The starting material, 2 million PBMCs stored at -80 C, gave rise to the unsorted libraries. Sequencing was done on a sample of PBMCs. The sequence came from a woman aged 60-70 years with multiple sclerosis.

CDR3 in DNA: TGCGCCAGCAGCACGGGAGACTACAATGAGCAGTTCTTC. Translation gives CASSTGDYNEQFF. The V gene is TRBV5-1, the J gene TRBJ2-1, with D perhaps matching TRBD2 (6 bases). The germline V gene has CDR1 SGHRS and CDR2 YFSETQ. The CDR3 totals 13 residues. The ends were cut back, 4 bases at V and 3 bases at J, with 8 bases in the middle.